The clone carrying this T cell receptor beta chain was seen a single time. Cohort placement rested on clinical history that participants reported themselves. The data were taken from a study of blood T cell repertoires in COVID-19. Study as a whole: Material from acute and convalescent COVID-19 was sourced from the United States, Italy and Spain. Sources were T cells, B-cell-depleted T cells, or PBMCs; the material itself was cDNA or gDNA.

The CDR3 loop spans 13 amino acids. Per germline, CDR1 MNHEY and CDR2 SVGEGT. Trimming took 5 bases from V and 2 from J, leaving 9 bases between them. Data came from immunoSEQ multiplex PCR; TCRdb stores just in-frame clones and leaves some out. The sample has roughly 290,000 clones; roughly 88% are singletons. The sequencing sample was made of PBMCs or T cells enriched from blood (not recorded which). The TCR sequence derives from a young woman who had recovered from COVID-19. The chain links TRBV6-2 or TRBV6-3 to TRBJ1-2; perhaps TRBD1 as D (5 bases). The CDR3 loop is CASSLTENYGYTF. CDR3 DNA: TGTGCCAGCAGTCTGACAGAGAACTATGGCTACACCTTC.